These 32 T cell receptor beta chains share one sample of origin, sequenced in a study of shared clonotypes between healthy human individuals. Profiled with immunoSEQ multiplex PCR; TCRdb holds only in-frame clones, not every one. Seen here are roughly 490,000 clones, about three quarters observed once, and the top ten hold 10% to 15%. The sequenced sample was PBMCs. The receptors were gathered from a woman aged 35 to 49 in good health. Some clones in this sample may be carry-over from other donors' samples.

This clone was picked up a small number of times. A read error may be the cause here, since a much bigger clone is one base away. V usage is TRBV30 and J usage is TRBJ1-1; 9 nucleotides match TRBD1. Germline V gene sequence: CDR1 GTSNPN, CDR2 SVGIG (reference sequence). Germline trimming cut 5 bases from V and 5 bases from J; bases unmatched to any gene: 6. This CDR3 is built from 13 residues. The CDR3: CAWAGQGSTEAFF. The CDR3 DNA is TGTGCCTGGGCGGGACAGGGTTCTACTGAAGCTTTCTTT.

This clone was observed a few times. This chain uses TRBV19 with TRBJ1-2; the match to TRBD1 covers 11 bases. Germline assignment: CDR1 LNHDA and CDR2 SQIVND (reference sequence). The ends lost 3 bases at V and 2 bases at J; junction bases unmatched: 2. The CDR3 is 15 amino acids. This CDR3 reads CASSIGQGANYGYTF. In DNA form, the CDR3 reads TGTGCCAGTAGTATTGGACAGGGGGCAAACTATGGCTACACCTTC.

The genes are TRBV5-1 and TRBJ2-3; 8 bases fit TRBD1. CDR3 length: 16 amino acids. Germline trimming cut 0 bases from V and 2 bases from J; bases unmatched to any gene: 5. Germline V lookup: CDR1 SGHRS, CDR2 YFSETQ. For the CDR3, the DNA is TGCGCCAGCAGCTTGGAGGTGACAGGGGTCACAGATACGCAGTATTTT. Amino acid sequence: CASSLEVTGVTDTQYF.

The chain employs TRBV19 and TRBJ2-7, with TRBD1 as a possible D gene (6 bases). Trimming stripped 2 bases from V and 2 bases from J, with 16 bases between. The length of the CDR3 is 16 residues. Germline V CDR1 and CDR2: LNHDA, SQIVND (reference sequence). The CDR3, as DNA: TGTGCCAGTAGTATATCCTGGGGGCAATTACCCTACGAGCAGTACTTC. It specifies CASSISWGQLPYEQYF.

Only a few counts were recorded for this clone. This chain links TRBV2 with TRBJ2-7; D is uncertain. Trimming took off 2 bases at V and 7 bases at J, with 6 bases between the two ends. Germline CDR1 reads SNHLY; CDR2 reads FYNNEI. This CDR3 spans 11 amino acids. CDR3 protein: CASSEPKEQYF. The CDR3 DNA reads as TGTGCCAGCAGTGAACCAAAGGAGCAGTACTTC.

The chain links TRBV7-8 to TRBJ2-4, with 9 bases lining up with TRBD1. J lost 6 bases, V lost 2 bases, and 5 bases had no gene match. This CDR3 contains 15 residues. Germline V CDR1 and CDR2: SGHVS, FQNEAQ. This chain's CDR3 is CASSLWAGQGNIQYF. CDR3 bases: TGTGCCAGCAGCTTATGGGCGGGACAGGGAAACATTCAGTACTTC. The full variable domain, in which reference TRBV7-8 and TRBJ2-4 provide the parts outside the CDR3, is GAGVSQSPRYKVAKRGQDVALRCDPISGHVSLFWYQQALGQGPEFLTYFQNEAQLDKSGLPSDRFFAERPEGSVSTLKIQRTQQEDSAVYLCASSLWAGQGNIQYFGAGTRLSVL.

The chain couples TRBV7-6 to TRBJ1-3, with no clear D. V was cut by 1 base and J by 2 bases, with 12 bases left in between. Germline V gene data show CDR1 as SGHVS and CDR2 as FNYEAQ. There are 16 residues in the CDR3. The CDR3 reads CASSLEVQPTGNTIYF. The CDR3 DNA follows: TGTGCCAGCAGCTTAGAGGTGCAGCCTACTGGAAACACCATATATTTT.

This chain uses TRBV5-6 with TRBJ2-7; a possible D gene is TRBD1 (6 bases). The germline V gene has CDR1 SGHDT and CDR2 YYEEEE. The CDR3 has 16 residues. V was pared by 4 bases and J by 2 bases, with 19 bases between. The CDR3 loop reads CASSPGQTDRPYEQYF. Written as DNA, the CDR3 is TGTGCCAGCAGCCCAGGACAGACTGACCGACCCTACGAGCAGTACTTC.

Note on this clone: Being one base from a much bigger clone, this may be a read error. The V and J genes are TRBV6-1 and TRBJ2-7; D possibly matches TRBD1 or TRBD2 (5 bases each). Trimming stripped 1 base from V and 3 bases from J, with 13 bases between. The CDR3 length is 15 residues. Per germline, CDR1 MNHNS and CDR2 SASEGT. CDR3: CASSEEGRGIYEQYF. As DNA, the CDR3 is TGTGCCAGCAGTGAAGAGGGCCGGGGCATCTACGAGCAGTACTTC.

This chain connects TRBV28 to TRBJ1-5; D remains ambiguous. CDR1 is MDHEN and CDR2 is SYDVKM in the germline V gene. The V end was cut by 1 base, the J end by 6 bases, with 13 bases between. The CDR3 runs to 15 residues. This CDR3 reads CASSLYPRGGQPQHF. DNA of the CDR3: TGTGCCAGCAGTTTATATCCTCGGGGAGGTCAGCCCCAGCATTTT.

The chain recombines TRBV11-1 with TRBJ1-2, with D maybe TRBD1 (5 bases). The CDR3 extends over 13 amino acids. CDR1 and CDR2 from the germline V gene are SGHAT and FQDESV (reference sequence). Trimming removed 1 base from V and 7 bases from J, with 10 bases in between. The CDR3 here is CASSLVTASGYTF. Here the CDR3 DNA reads TGTGCCAGCAGCTTAGTGACAGCGTCTGGCTACACCTTC.

This rearrangement joins TRBV2 to TRBJ2-1; 8 positions agree with TRBD1. Germline assignment: CDR1 SNHLY and CDR2 FYNNEI. V was clipped by 7 bases and J by 16 bases; unmatched bases: 15. The CDR3 has 13 residues. The CDR3 is CASTLRGQGVLFF. In DNA, the CDR3 is TGTGCCAGCACCCTCAGGGGGCAGGGGGTTCTTTTCTTC.

Worth noting for this clone: At the DNA level, this CDR3 is encoded by other sequences in the same sample as well. The chain recombines TRBV14 with TRBJ1-1; D gene unclear. The germline V and J ends were trimmed by 1 base and 4 bases, with 13 bases remaining between them. Germline CDR1 SGHDN, CDR2 FVKESK. The CDR3 sequence is 15 residues long. The CDR3 DNA is TGTGCCAGCAGCCAAGGAAAGACGGCAGGCACTGAAGCTTTCTTT. Translation gives CASSQGKTAGTEAFF. The whole variable domain, remainder taken from reference TRBV14 and TRBJ1-1, is EAGVTQFPSHSVIEKGQTVTLRCDPISGHDNLYWYRRVMGKEIKFLLHFVKESKQDESGMPNNRFLAERTGGTYSTLKVQPAELEDSGVYFCASSQGKTAGTEAFFGQGTRLTVV.

Comment on this clone: One base separates it from a far larger clone, so it is likely a read error. V and J are TRBV29-1 and TRBJ1-5, with D tentatively TRBD1 (5 bases). Germline assignment: CDR1 SQVTM and CDR2 ANQGSEA. The germline V and J ends were trimmed by 6 bases and 0 bases, with 12 bases remaining between them. The CDR3 totals 14 residues. Here the CDR3 reads CSVVTDISNQPQHF. The CDR3 DNA reads TGCAGCGTAGTCACGGACATTAGCAATCAGCCCCAGCATTTT. The full variable domain, rest sourced from reference TRBV29-1 and TRBJ1-5, is SAVISQKPSRDICQRGTSLTIQCQVDSQVTMMFWYRQQPGQSLTLIATANQGSEATYESGFVIDKFPISRPNLTFSTLTVSNMSPEDSSIYLCSVVTDISNQPQHFGDGTRLSIL.

A note on this clone: Other DNA sequences in the same sample also yield this CDR3. V and J are TRBV9 and TRBJ2-1; 8 nucleotides align to TRBD1. V shed 0 bases, J shed 1 base, and the junction held 0 bases outside the gene matches. Germline V lookup: CDR1 SGDLS, CDR2 YYNGEE. This CDR3 has 15 residues. The CDR3 sequence: CASSVDRGSYNEQFF. The CDR3 DNA follows: TGTGCCAGCAGCGTAGACAGGGGGTCCTACAATGAGCAGTTCTTC.

About this clone itself: One base away lies a much larger clone, so this may be a sequencing read error. The CDR3 protein is CASSRTGNQPRHF. DNA for the CDR3: TGTGCCAGCTCACGCACAGGGAATCAGCCCCGGCATTTT. The rearrangement links TRBV18 to TRBJ1-5, with D tentatively TRBD1 (6 bases). The CDR3 is made up of 13 amino acids. From germline, CDR1 is KGHSH and CDR2 LQKENI.

Notes on this clone: A much larger clone lies a single base off, so this may be a read error. The rearrangement links TRBV10-3 to TRBJ2-1; 7 bases map to TRBD2. Germline-derived CDR1 and CDR2 are ENHRY and SYGVKD. The V gene end was trimmed by 6 bases and the J gene end by 4 bases; junction bases not matched to a gene: 6. The CDR3 extends over 14 amino acids. The CDR3 loop is CAIRTSRIYNEQFF. In nucleotides, the CDR3 is TGTGCCATCAGGACTAGCAGGATATACAATGAGCAGTTCTTC.

The chain carries TRBV5-4 and TRBJ2-7, with 8 bases lining up with TRBD1. V lost 1 base to trimming and J lost 7 bases; unmatched junction nucleotides: 7. CDR3 length: 14 residues. The V gene's germline CDR1 is SGHNT and CDR2 YYREEE (reference sequence). The CDR3 coding sequence is TGTGCCAGCAGCTTGTTTCAGGGGGCGGATGAGCAGTACTTC. Encoded protein: CASSLFQGADEQYF. Full variable domain (remainder filled in from reference TRBV5-4 and TRBJ2-7): ETGVTQSPTHLIKTRGQQVTLRCSSQSGHNTVSWYQQALGQGPQFIFQYYREEENGRGNFPPRFSGLQFPNYSSELNVNALELDDSALYLCASSLFQGADEQYFGPGTRLTVT.

This clone showed up just a few times. The rearrangement joins TRBV28 to TRBJ2-6, with D unresolved. CDR3 length: 15 amino acids. Germline V gives CDR1 MDHEN, CDR2 SYDVKM. The germline V and J ends were trimmed by 3 bases and 0 bases, with 6 bases remaining between them. The CDR3 bases are TGTGCCAGCAGTTTGAGTAGCTCTGGGGCCAACGTCCTGACTTTC. Its protein is CASSLSSSGANVLTF.

Regarding this clone: A far larger clone is only one base removed, so a read error is likely. No conserved phenylalanine or tryptophan is present at the end of the CDR3, so a read error is the likely explanation. This chain joins TRBV28 and TRBJ1-5; 7 bases map to TRBD1. V shed 5 bases and J 4 bases; nucleotides not matched to a gene: 14. This CDR3 is built from 17 residues. The germline CDR1 and CDR2 sequences are MDHEN and SYDVKM. For the CDR3, the DNA is TGTGCCAGCAGTCCCCAGGGGGAAGATGCATCAAATCAGCCCCAGCATTCT. Protein sequence: CASSPQGEDASNQPQHS.

The chain is built from TRBV7-9 and TRBJ2-1; TRBD1 aligns across 8 bases. V shed 5 bases and J 5 bases; nucleotides not matched to a gene: 5. The CDR3 contains 14 residues. Germline CDR1 is SEHNR and CDR2 is FQNEAQ (reference sequence). CDR3 region: CASSPGQGNNEQFF. DNA of the CDR3: TGTGCCAGCAGCCCAGGACAGGGTAACAATGAGCAGTTCTTC.

CDR3 bases: TGTGCCAGCAGCTTAGGGGATTGGGGACTAGCGGGACACACCGGGGAGCTGTTTTTT. It codes for CASSLGDWGLAGHTGELFF. The chain has TRBV13 and TRBJ2-2, with 13 bases fitting TRBD2. In germline, CDR1 is PRHDT, CDR2 FYEKMQ (reference sequence). This CDR3 comprises 19 residues. The V segment lost 0 bases and the J segment 3 bases; nucleotides outside the gene matches: 7.

J is TRBJ2-1 and V is TRBV27; 11 nucleotides agree with TRBD2. CDR3 length: 17 residues. With V trimmed by 5 bases and J by 7 bases, 13 bases remained unmatched. Germline V gene lookup returns CDR1 MNHEY and CDR2 SMNVEV (reference sequence). The CDR3 spells CASSVRIAGGRTNEQFF. CDR3 bases: TGTGCCAGCAGTGTCCGGATAGCGGGAGGGCGGACGAATGAGCAGTTCTTC.

The V call is TRBV19, the J call TRBJ2-1; 11 bases match TRBD2. Germline V gene lookup returns CDR1 LNHDA and CDR2 SQIVND (reference sequence). The CDR3 totals 16 residues. V lost 7 bases, J lost 5 bases, and 10 bases stayed unmatched. CDR3: CASNPLAGATDNEQFF. The CDR3 DNA reads TGTGCCAGTAATCCACTAGCGGGGGCTACCGACAATGAGCAGTTCTTC.

The gene calls are TRBV7-8 and TRBJ2-5; D is ambiguous. The J call may be wrong; the DNA end is better matched by TRBJ2-7. The CDR3 contains 13 residues. Germline lookup yields CDR1 SGHVS and CDR2 FQNEAQ. In DNA form, the CDR3 reads TGTGCCAGCAGCTTACGAGACTCCTACGAGCAGTACTTC. Translated: CASSLRDSYEQYF.

This clone was recorded only once. A far larger clone differs by one base, so this is likely a read error. The gene calls are TRBV28 and TRBJ2-5; 7 bases align to TRBD2. Trimming at V came to 6 bases and at J to 13 bases, leaving 20 bases not matched to a gene. CDR1 and CDR2 from the germline V gene are MDHEN and SYDVKM. This CDR3 is 15 amino acids long. CDR3 amino acids: CASSGLGWVSYERYF. CDR3 nucleotide sequence: TGTGCCAGCAGCGGACTAGGATGGGTTTCCTACGAGCGGTACTTC.

The chain carries TRBV15 and TRBJ1-5; the match to TRBD1 covers 8 bases. This CDR3 is built from 15 residues. The germline gives CDR1 LNHNV, CDR2 YYDKDF (reference sequence). V dropped 5 bases and J dropped 2; count of bases not matched to a gene: 5. CDR3 DNA sequence: TGTGCCACCAGCTGGACAGGGTGGGGCAATCAGCCCCAGCATTTT. It translates to CATSWTGWGNQPQHF.

This chain uses TRBV10-2 with TRBJ2-1, with 10 bases lining up with TRBD2. This CDR3 contains 14 residues. Germline V gene sequence: CDR1 WSHSY, CDR2 SAAADI. Trimming removed 6 bases from V and 4 bases from J; junction bases left unmatched: 3. The CDR3 spells CASRSGRGYNEQFF. The CDR3 coding sequence is TGCGCCAGCAGGAGCGGGAGGGGGTACAATGAGCAGTTCTTC.

As for this clone: This is likely an artifact of a read error, given a far larger clone one base away. The sample contains more than one DNA sequence encoding this CDR3. This chain joins TRBV4-2 and TRBJ2-1; 9 nucleotides agree with TRBD2. CDR1 is LGHNA and CDR2 is YNFKEQ in the germline V gene. The CDR3 covers 15 residues. CDR3 nucleotides: TGTGCCAGCAGCCAAGATAGCGGGAGTCATAATGGGCAGTTCTTC. Protein sequence: CASSQDSGSHNGQFF.

This clone was seen more than once but under ten times. The CDR3 is CASSPPADAPSAQHF. CDR3 nucleotide sequence: TGTGCCAGCAGTCCCCCCGCGGACGCCCCTTCGGCCCAGCATTTT. V is TRBV28 and J is TRBJ1-5; D gene ambiguous. The germline gives CDR1 MDHEN, CDR2 SYDVKM. CDR3 length: 15 residues. The germline V and J ends were trimmed by 5 bases and 11 bases, with 22 bases remaining between them.

The rearrangement links TRBV11-2 to TRBJ2-3, with unresolved D. Germline V gene data show CDR1 as SGHAT and CDR2 as FQNNGV. Trimming stripped 5 bases from V and 2 bases from J, with 5 bases between. This CDR3 region has 12 residues. In nucleotides, the CDR3 is TGTGCCAGCAGCGGCAACACAGATACGCAGTATTTT. This encodes CASSGNTDTQYF.

The rearrangement joins TRBV28 to TRBJ2-3, with 12 bases that match TRBD1. V lost 3 bases, J lost 5 bases, and 3 bases stayed unmatched. CDR3 length: 15 amino acids. The germline gives CDR1 MDHEN, CDR2 SYDVKM. CDR3 bases: TGTGCCAGCAGTTTGGGACAGGGGGCAGGAGATACGCAGTATTTT. Residues: CASSLGQGAGDTQYF.